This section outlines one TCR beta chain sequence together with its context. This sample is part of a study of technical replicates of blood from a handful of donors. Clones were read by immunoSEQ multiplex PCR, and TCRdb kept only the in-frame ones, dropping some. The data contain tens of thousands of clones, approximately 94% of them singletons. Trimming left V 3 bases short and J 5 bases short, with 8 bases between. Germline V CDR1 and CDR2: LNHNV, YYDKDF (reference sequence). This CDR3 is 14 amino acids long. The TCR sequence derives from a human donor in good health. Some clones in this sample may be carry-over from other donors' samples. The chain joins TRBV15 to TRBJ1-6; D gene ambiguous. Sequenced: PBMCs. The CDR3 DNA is TGTGCCACCAGCAGGGCTAGTGATAATTCACCCCTCCACTTT. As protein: CATSRASDNSPLHF.